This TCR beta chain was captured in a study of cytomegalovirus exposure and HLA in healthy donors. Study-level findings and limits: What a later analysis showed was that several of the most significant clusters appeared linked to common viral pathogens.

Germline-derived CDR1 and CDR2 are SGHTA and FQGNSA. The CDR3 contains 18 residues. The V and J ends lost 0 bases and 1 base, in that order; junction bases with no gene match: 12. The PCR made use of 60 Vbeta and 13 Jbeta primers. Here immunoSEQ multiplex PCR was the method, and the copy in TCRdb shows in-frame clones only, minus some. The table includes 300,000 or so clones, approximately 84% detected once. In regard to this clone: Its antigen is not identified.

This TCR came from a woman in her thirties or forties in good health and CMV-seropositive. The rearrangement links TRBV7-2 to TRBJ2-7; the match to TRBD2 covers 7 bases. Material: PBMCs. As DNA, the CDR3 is TGTGCCAGCAGCTTAGCGTTTGCCGGGAGGACGTTTTCCTACGAGCAGTACTTC. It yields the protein CASSLAFAGRTFSYEQYF.